Each of the 2 T cell receptor beta chains below was sequenced from the same sample in a study of CD8+CD57+ T cells in acquired aplastic anemia. CD8+CD57+ cell expansion had been shown by flow cytometry in patients chosen for sequencing. TCR beta VDJ and CDR3 were profiled, and genomic DNA was the template. TCRdb fed the reads into MiXCR, producing one record per CDR3 protein. Here the sample spans roughly 280,000 distinct CDR3 sequences, about three fifths being singletons. Sequences were obtained from sorted CD4+, CD8+, or CD8+CD57+ T cells (not recorded which) from PBMCs. The source of these receptors is a human donor with aplastic anemia.

This clonotype has a handful of counts. A much larger clone differs from this one at a single base, so this may be a read error. V gene TRBV5-5 combines with J gene TRBJ2-5, with a weak D call TRBD2 (5 bases). V gave up 3 bases and J gave up 3 bases, with 18 bases separating them. This CDR3 is 16 amino acids long. CDR1 is SGHKS and CDR2 is YYEKEE in the germline V gene (reference sequence). As DNA, the CDR3 is TGTGCCAGCAGCTCTCATACTAGGAATCACAAAGAGACCCAGTACTTC. Encoded protein: CASSSHTRNHKETQYF.

Turning to this clonotype: An end of the junction does not agree with germline; a read error may underlie this. The chain recombines TRBV10-3 with TRBJ2-3; D is uncertain. This CDR3 is built from 12 residues. Germline CDR1 ENHRY, CDR2 SYGVKD. Here the CDR3 DNA reads TGTACCATCAGTGCCTTAGAAGATACGCAGTATTTT. Its protein product is CTISALEDTQYF.